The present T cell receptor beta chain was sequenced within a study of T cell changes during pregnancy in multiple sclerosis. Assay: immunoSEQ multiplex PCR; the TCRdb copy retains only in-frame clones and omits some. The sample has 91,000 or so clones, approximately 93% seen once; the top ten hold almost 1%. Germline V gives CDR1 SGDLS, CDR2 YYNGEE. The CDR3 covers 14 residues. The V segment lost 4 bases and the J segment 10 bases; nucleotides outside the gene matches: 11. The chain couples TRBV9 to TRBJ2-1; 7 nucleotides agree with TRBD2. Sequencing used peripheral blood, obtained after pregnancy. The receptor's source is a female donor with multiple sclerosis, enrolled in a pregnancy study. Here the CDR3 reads CASSSGLVFREQFF. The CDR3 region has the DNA TGTGCCAGCAGCTCTGGACTAGTTTTTAGGGAGCAGTTCTTC.